This TCR beta chain comes out of a study of cytomegalovirus exposure and HLA in healthy donors. Study-wide background: A prior study identified 117 million unique TCR beta sequences from about 180 million T cells.

CDR3 length equals 15 residues. CDR1 MNHEY and CDR2 SMNVEV come from the germline V gene (reference sequence). V lost 5 bases to trimming and J lost 0 bases, with 14 bases between them. The PCR made use of 60 Vbeta and 13 Jbeta primers. Only in-frame clones appear in the TCRdb table, and some are missing; sequencing was by immunoSEQ multiplex PCR. The data hold 150,000 to 200,000 clones, with around 76% observed a single time. This chain links TRBV27 with TRBJ2-7; TRBD2 is a possible D gene (5 bases). This TCR was sampled from a man aged 40-49 years in good health and CMV-seronegative. The sequencing input was PBMCs. The CDR3 DNA is TGTGCCAGCAGTATAAGGGCTACTAGCTCCTACGAGCAGTACTTC. Protein sequence: CASSIRATSSYEQYF.